A selection of T cell receptor beta chains follows, all from one sample in a study of T cell responses to AZD1222 COVID-19 vaccine. Only in-frame clones appear in the TCRdb table, and some are missing; sequencing was by immunoSEQ multiplex PCR. Seen here are 150,000 to 200,000 clones, 90% to 95% observed once, and the top ten hold around 1.2%. Source: peripheral blood, taken 28 days after the second AZD1222 dose. These receptors originate from an adult who received the AZD1222 COVID-19 vaccine. The CDR3 runs from the conserved cysteine through the conserved F or W. The order of the fields is D gene, clone size, J gene, V gene, CDR3 DNA, CDR3 protein. The D gene is left open where the match is weak. Clone size is not always given. Where it is, it says once, few, many or a class for expanded clones.

>TRBD2|NA|TRBJ2-2|TRBV24-1
TGTGCCACCAGTGATTTCGTGGCTAGCGGGAGCCCCGGGGAGCTGTTTTTT
CATSDFVASGSPGELFF
>TRBD1|once|TRBJ2-1|TRBV27
TGTGCCAGCAGCCCCACCCGCCACTCCCGCACCATAGGGCAGGGGGCTTTGAATGAGCAGTTCTTC
CASSPTRHSRTIGQGALNEQFF
>NA|NA|TRBJ2-4|TRBV11-2
TGTGCCAGCAGCTTAGCGGGGAGCAGCCTAGCCAAAAACATTCAGTACTTC
CASSLAGSSLAKNIQYF
>TRBD1|NA|TRBJ1-1|TRBV11-1
TGTGCCAGCAGCTTGACAGGGCCCACTGAAGCTTTCTTT
CASSLTGPTEAFF
>NA|NA|TRBJ1-1|TRBV7-9
TGTGCCAGCAGCTTAGCGGACTCTCGGTTTGAAGCTTTCTTT
CASSLADSRFEAFF
>TRBD2|few|TRBJ2-1|TRBV19
TGTGCCAGTAGCTTCGGGCATCTAGCGGGAAGCCATGGTGAGCAGTTCTTC
CASSFGHLAGSHGEQFF
>TRBD1|NA|TRBJ2-1|TRBV19
TGTGCCACCAGAAAGACAGGGCCATTCAACAATGAGCAGTTCTTC
CATRKTGPFNNEQFF
>TRBD2|NA|TRBJ2-7|TRBV3-1/TRBV3-2
TGTGCCAGCAGCCACCTAGCGGGAGGGTCCCCGGGGAAGCAGTACTTC
CASSHLAGGSPGKQYF
>TRBD2|once|TRBJ2-5|TRBV11-2
TGTGCCAGCAGACTAGCGGGAGGCAGGCAAGAGACCCAGTACTTC
CASRLAGGRQETQYF
>NA|NA|TRBJ2-1|TRBV19
TGTGCCAGTACCGCAGGGTTCGCTGTGTACAATGAGCAGTTCTTC
CASTAGFAVYNEQFF
>TRBD1|few|TRBJ2-5|TRBV12-5
TGTGCTAGTGGTTTGGTACCGGGACAGGGACCCGAGACCCAGTACTTC
CASGLVPGQGPETQYF
>NA|NA|TRBJ1-6|TRBV11-2
TGTGCCAGCAGCTTAGCCTGGGGGGGAAATTCACCCCTCCACTTT
CASSLAWGGNSPLHF
>NA|NA|TRBJ1-1|TRBV12-3/TRBV12-4
TGTGCCATCACCCCATCCTGGGGCACTGAAGCTTTCTTT
CAITPSWGTEAFF
>NA|once|TRBJ2-3|TRBV5-4
TGTGCCAGCAGCTTGCCGAGGGGCAACACAGATACGCAGTATTTT
CASSLPRGNTDTQYF
>NA|NA|TRBJ2-5|TRBV6-5
TGTGCCAGCAGACCCGGGGCCAGAGAGACCCAGTACTTC
CASRPGARETQYF
>TRBD1|once|TRBJ2-5|TRBV7-9
TGTGCCAGCAGCCTATACGACAGGGGTGAGACCCAGTACTTC
CASSLYDRGETQYF
>NA|NA|TRBJ1-2|TRBV9
TGTGCCAGCAGCGCCGCCTGGGGGCAAGCTAACTATGGCTACACCTTC
CASSAAWGQANYGYTF
>NA|NA|TRBJ2-3|TRBV2
TGTGCCAGCATTCCGAGACTAGGAAGCACAGATACGCAGTATTTT
CASIPRLGSTDTQYF
>NA|NA|TRBJ2-1|TRBV28
TGTGCCAGCAGTTTATTACCTGGGGCTAGCGCAAACAATGAGCAGTTCTTC
CASSLLPGASANNEQFF
>NA|NA|TRBJ2-5|TRBV5-1
TGCGCCAGCAGCTTGGGGTTAGACCTCCGGCGTGGGGAGACCCAGTACTTC
CASSLGLDLRRGETQYF
>NA|NA|TRBJ1-2|TRBV6-1
TGTGCCAGCAGTGATTCAGCGGGGGGCAGGGGAGTGAGTGGCTACACCTTC
CASSDSAGGRGVSGYTF
>NA|NA|TRBJ1-5|TRBV6-6
TGTGCCAGCAGTAAAATACAGGGAGAGCCCCAGCATTTT
CASSKIQGEPQHF
>NA|NA|TRBJ2-3|TRBV14
TGTGCCAGCAGCTCACATGTAGGGTGGGCAGATACGCAGTATTTT
CASSSHVGWADTQYF
>NA|NA|TRBJ2-7|TRBV14
TGTGCCAGCAGCCCTGTCTGGGGCGTTAACTTCTACGAGCAGTACTTC
CASSPVWGVNFYEQYF
>TRBD1|once|TRBJ1-1|TRBV9
TGTGCCAGCAACAGGGGTCTGAACACTGAAGCTTTCTTT
CASNRGLNTEAFF
>NA|once|TRBJ1-1|TRBV3-1/TRBV3-2
TGTGCCAGCAGCCATCTTCGGGGGGCGGGTGAAGCTTTCTTT
CASSHLRGAGEAFF
>NA|NA|TRBJ2-7|TRBV6-2/TRBV6-3
TGTGCCAGCAGTTACTCCGGGGCGGCCTACGAGCAGTACTTC
CASSYSGAAYEQYF
>NA|NA|TRBJ1-4|TRBV14
TGTGCCAGCAGCCAAGATAAGGGTTTCAATGAAAAACTGTTTTTT
CASSQDKGFNEKLFF
>TRBD1|NA|TRBJ1-2|TRBV28
TGTGCCAGCAGTTCCCAAGCAGGGGGGCACCATGGCTACACCTTC
CASSSQAGGHHGYTF